The rows below give T cell receptor beta chains drawn from one sample of a study of blood T cell repertoires in COVID-19. Using immunoSEQ multiplex PCR, the repertoire was profiled, and TCRdb retains in-frame clones only, with some absent. The sample records 250,000 to 350,000 clones, 70% to 90% being singletons. Source material: peripheral blood. These receptors originate from a woman between 65 and 79 years old with COVID-19, enrolled during active disease. Each CDR3 is given with its conserved first and last residue. The D gene is left open where the match is weak. The size entry is marked missing in some rows and otherwise reads once, few, many or a size class.

>TRBJ2-7|TRBV5-6|TRBD1|NA
CASSYGQGYEQYF
TGTGCCAGCAGCTACGGACAGGGCTACGAGCAGTACTTC
>TRBJ1-5|TRBV27|TRBD1|NA
CASSPWTGNQPQHF
TGTGCCAGCAGTCCTTGGACAGGGAATCAGCCCCAGCATTTT
>TRBJ1-2|TRBV7-9|NA|once
CASSFGQNYGYTF
TGTGCCAGCAGCTTTGGACAGAACTATGGCTACACCTTC
>TRBJ1-1|TRBV21-1|NA|NA
CASAGTAENTEAFF
TGTGCCAGCGCGGGGACGGCTGAGAACACTGAAGCTTTCTTT
>TRBJ2-7|TRBV5-8|TRBD1|NA
CASSLRQGVYEQYF
TGTGCCAGCAGCTTGAGACAGGGGGTCTACGAGCAGTACTTC
>TRBJ2-7|TRBV10-3|NA|NA
CAISHPLRGIIHEQYF
TGTGCCATCAGTCATCCTCTCAGGGGCATCATCCACGAGCAGTACTTC
>TRBJ1-1|TRBV21-1|NA|NA
CASSKAERGNTEAFF
TGTGCCAGCAGCAAAGCGGAAAGGGGGAACACTGAAGCTTTCTTT
>TRBJ2-7|TRBV9|TRBD2|NA
CASSAAGTSGGPYEQYF
TGTGCCAGCAGCGCCGCCGGGACTAGCGGGGGACCCTACGAGCAGTACTTC
>TRBJ1-3|TRBV30|NA|NA
CAWSVQAAGNTIYF
TGTGCCTGGAGTGTACAGGCGGCTGGAAACACCATATATTTT
>TRBJ2-1|TRBV6-5|TRBD1|once
CASSSTGGRGQFF
TGTGCCAGCAGTTCCACAGGGGGACGGGGGCAGTTCTTC
>TRBJ2-7|TRBV5-1|TRBD1|NA
CASSDQTGLGEQYF
TGCGCCAGCAGCGACCAGACAGGGCTCGGCGAGCAGTACTTC
>TRBJ1-1|TRBV29-1|NA|NA
CSVEQRVAFF
TGCAGCGTTGAACAGAGGGTCGCTTTCTTT
>TRBJ1-2|TRBV14|NA|NA
CASSKGPYGYTF
TGTGCCAGCAGCAAGGGGCCCTATGGCTACACCTTC
>TRBJ2-5|TRBV7-9|TRBD1|NA
CASSPRTGETETQYF
TGTGCCAGCAGCCCTCGGACAGGGGAGACAGAGACCCAGTACTTC
>TRBJ1-1|TRBV27|NA|NA
CASSLTWGRINTEAFF
TGTGCCAGCAGTTTAACTTGGGGGCGAATAAACACTGAAGCTTTCTTT
>TRBJ1-1|TRBV6-1|NA|NA
CASSEAGGWTEAFF
TGTGCCAGCAGTGAAGCGGGGGGGTGGACTGAAGCTTTCTTT
>TRBJ2-2|TRBV5-6|NA|NA
CASSLGGSTGELFF
TGTGCCAGCAGCTTGGGTGGCAGCACCGGGGAGCTGTTTTTT
>TRBJ1-2|TRBV24-1|NA|NA
CATRRPFEVTGGYGYTF
TGTGCCACCAGGAGGCCCTTTGAGGTGACAGGAGGATATGGCTACACCTTC
>TRBJ2-1|TRBV13|TRBD1|NA
CASSLRQGAGEQFF
TGTGCCAGCAGCTTGAGACAGGGGGCGGGTGAGCAGTTCTTC
>TRBJ2-7|TRBV5-8|NA|NA
CASSSWGLPIEQYF
TGTGCCAGCAGCTCATGGGGGCTCCCTATCGAGCAGTACTTC
>TRBJ2-2|TRBV7-2|TRBD2|NA
CASSSSGGAGGELFF
TGTGCCAGCAGCTCTAGCGGGGGGGCCGGCGGGGAGCTGTTTTTT
>TRBJ1-3|TRBV5-5|TRBD1|NA
CASHGQGQAGNTIYF
TGTGCCAGCCATGGACAGGGCCAGGCTGGAAACACCATATATTTT
>TRBJ1-2|TRBV5-1|TRBD1|NA
CASSLGGQGGYTF
TGCGCCAGCAGCTTGGGGGGACAGGGCGGCTACACCTTC
>TRBJ2-7|TRBV2|NA|NA
CASRAGASYEQYF
TGTGCCAGCAGGGCGGGGGCCTCCTACGAGCAGTACTTC